Included here is one TCR beta chain sequence, with context. This clonotype was recorded many times. What this receptor recognizes is not known. The input lacks base qualities; no much larger clone sits a single base away. V is shortened by 5 bases, J by 6 bases, and the region joining them spans 16 bases. The germline V gene provides CDR1 MNHEY and CDR2 SVGAGI. The CDR3 runs 14 amino acids, cysteine and phenylalanine included. The sequence is cut down to CDR3 DNA, 42 bases in frame from base 1. This entry belongs to a study of neurological immune-mediated disorders (dated 2019 in TCRdb). In terms of the full investigation: Peripheral blood TCR-beta repertoires from patients with HTLV-I-associated myelopathy (HAM/TSP), patients with multiple sclerosis, and healthy controls were compared in the study using UMI-based sequencing. The 106 TCR-beta libraries included longitudinal samples, technical triplicates and paired sorted CD4+ and CD8+ T-cell subsets alongside PBMC samples. Each longitudinal HAM/TSP and healthy donor was sampled at 3 time-points spaced at roughly 3-40 month intervals. Of the roughly 68 subjects in the cohort, about 15 were HAM/TSP patients, about 34 were multiple sclerosis patients, and around 20 were healthy controls.

Here is what the overall study found, with its caveats: Expanded clones from different subjects shared no identical CDR3 amino acid sequences, which suggests that TCR-beta repertoires were private in all groups. The highest TCR clonal expansion was observed in HAM/TSP patients, whereas the lowest was observed in MS patients, even when compared with healthy controls.

The sample's time point label, in plain terms: longitudinal time-point 1 (baseline). For unsorted PBMC libraries, 2 million PBMCs were used after storage in RNAlater at -80 degrees C until RNA extraction. Peripheral blood was subjected to Ficoll-Hypaque density gradient centrifugation to isolate PBMCs, which were then cryopreserved in liquid nitrogen. cDNA was synthesized by template-switch 5'RACE using a primer with a 10-nucleotide random unique molecular identifier that tagged each TCR transcript. Each sequencing run produced over 160 million TCR-beta sequences covering 15-18 subjects. The RNeasy kit was used to extract total RNA. The KAPA Real-time Library Amplification kit was used to amplify TCR-beta VDJ regions with primers for the TCR constant region and the 5'RACE anchor. Sample indexes and Illumina adaptors were added in a first PCR, and a second PCR then increased library yield. After Ampure bead purification, the TCR product of roughly 650 bp was size-selected on a 2% E-gel SizeSelection system. Library quality was checked on a Bioanalyzer, concentration was measured with Qubit, and libraries were quantified with the Kapa Library Quantification kit before pooling. Paired-end 2 x 150 bp sequencing of the libraries was performed on an Illumina HiSeq 2500. To increase sequence diversity, roughly 23-30% phiX was spiked into each library pool. Turning to the authors' computational methods: Quality-filtered reads were processed with the UMI-based MiGEC pipeline, which removed over 75% of raw TCR sequences during error correction. IMGT germline references were used for alignment of VDJ genes, and clonotypes were defined by a unique CDR3 amino acid sequence together with V-J genes. Clonal expansion, Shannon diversity, and CDR3 relatedness (CalcPairwiseDistances, ClusterSamples) were evaluated with VDJtools, and phylogenetic trees were built with CLCbio workbench. Clones with at least 8 unique UMIs were defined as expanded, with this threshold being based on coefficient-of-variation modelling across technical triplicates. Using fastp at Q25 and MiXCR, TCRdb reprocessed the public reads and kept productive beta chains. Each record represents a unique CDR3 protein, reported with the most common genes and DNA among its rows. The V and J calls and clone size come from TCRdb's table, not from the authors' own analysis. Present in this sample are tens of thousands of distinct CDR3 sequences, roughly an eighth of which were seen just once. The ten biggest clones cover around 4.3% of the sample.

The chain was built from TRBV6-5 and TRBJ1-2; a tentative D call is TRBD1 (5 bases match). Sequencing used PBMCs. The clonotype originates from a female donor with HTLV-1-associated myelopathy (HAM/TSP). The CDR3 is CASSLSIRGDGYTF. In nucleotide form, the sequence is TGTGCCAGCAGTCTATCTATAAGGGGAGATGGCTACACCTTC.